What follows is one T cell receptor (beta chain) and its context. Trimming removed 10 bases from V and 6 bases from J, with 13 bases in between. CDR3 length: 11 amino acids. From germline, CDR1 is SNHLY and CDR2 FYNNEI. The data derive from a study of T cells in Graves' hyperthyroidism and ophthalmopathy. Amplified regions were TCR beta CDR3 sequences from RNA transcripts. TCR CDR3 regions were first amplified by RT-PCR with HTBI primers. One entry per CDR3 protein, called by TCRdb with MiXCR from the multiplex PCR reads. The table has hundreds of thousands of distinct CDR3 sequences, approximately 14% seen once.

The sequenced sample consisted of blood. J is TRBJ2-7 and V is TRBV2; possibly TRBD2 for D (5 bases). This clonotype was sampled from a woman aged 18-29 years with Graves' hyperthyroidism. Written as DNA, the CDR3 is TGTGCCACCACGGGGATCGTCGAGCAGTACTTC. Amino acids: CATTGIVEQYF.